This T cell receptor beta chain was captured in a study of blood T cell repertoires in COVID-19. The table came from immunoSEQ multiplex PCR; TCRdb's copy has only in-frame clones and leaves some out. The sample has about 180,000 clones, around 80% seen once. The V gene end was trimmed by 3 bases and the J gene end by 8 bases; junction bases not matched to a gene: 10. The CDR3 is made up of 16 amino acids. The germline V gene encodes CDR1 SGHNT and CDR2 YYREEE (reference sequence). The rearrangement links TRBV5-4 to TRBJ2-4; 11 bases agree with TRBD2. The source material was peripheral blood. The TCR comes from a woman aged 40 to 50 with COVID-19, enrolled during active disease. For the CDR3, the DNA is TGTGCCAGCAGCTCGAGTAGCGGGGGGGCCGCAGACATTCAGTACTTC. This sequence encodes CASSSSSGGAADIQYF. The whole variable domain, filled in from reference TRBV5-4 and TRBJ2-4, reads ETGVTQSPTHLIKTRGQQVTLRCSSQSGHNTVSWYQQALGQGPQFIFQYYREEENGRGNFPPRFSGLQFPNYSSELNVNALELDDSALYLCASSSSSGGAADIQYFGAGTRLSVL.